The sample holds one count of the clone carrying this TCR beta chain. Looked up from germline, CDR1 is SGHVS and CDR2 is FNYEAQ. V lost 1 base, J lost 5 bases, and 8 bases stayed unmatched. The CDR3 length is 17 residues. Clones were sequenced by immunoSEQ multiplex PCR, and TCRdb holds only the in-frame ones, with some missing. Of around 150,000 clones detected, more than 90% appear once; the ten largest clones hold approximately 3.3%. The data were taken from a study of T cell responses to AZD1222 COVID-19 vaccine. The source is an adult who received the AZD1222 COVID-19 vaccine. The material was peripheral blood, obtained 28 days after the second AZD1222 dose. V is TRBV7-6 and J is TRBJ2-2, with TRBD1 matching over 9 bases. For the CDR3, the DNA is TGTGCCAGCAGCTTAGAAGGCTCGACAGGGGGAACCGGGGAGCTGTTTTTT. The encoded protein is CASSLEGSTGGTGELFF.